A selection of T cell receptor beta chains follows, all from one sample in a study of T cells in Graves' hyperthyroidism and ophthalmopathy. TCRdb redid the calling of the multiplex PCR reads with MiXCR, one entry per CDR3 protein. The sample consists of more than 600,000 distinct CDR3 sequences, about 16% of them appearing once. Material for sequencing was blood. Every receptor here comes from a man between 18 and 29 years old with Graves' hyperthyroidism. Each CDR3 is given with its conserved first and last residue. The order of the fields is V gene, J gene, clone size, D gene, CDR3 protein, CDR3 DNA. D genes are given only for firm matches. For some rows the clone size is stated as once, few or many, or as a class when expanded; others skip it.

v_call: TRBV10-3; j_call: TRBJ1-1; clone_size: few; d_call: TRBD1; cdr3_aa: CAISEDRGRTEAFF; cdr3_nt: TGTGCCATCAGTGAAGACAGGGGGCGGACTGAAGCTTTCTTT
v_call: TRBV30; j_call: TRBJ1-1; clone_size: few; d_call: .; cdr3_aa: CAWSDGRTNTEAFF; cdr3_nt: TGTGCCTGGAGTGACGGACGCACGAACACTGAAGCTTTCTTT
v_call: TRBV19; j_call: TRBJ2-4; clone_size: few; d_call: .; cdr3_aa: CASSKAQLAKNIQYF; cdr3_nt: TGTGCCAGTAGTAAGGCCCAGTTAGCCAAAAACATTCAGTACTTC
v_call: TRBV4-1; j_call: TRBJ2-3; clone_size: .; d_call: .; cdr3_aa: CASSQDSRASTDTQYF; cdr3_nt: TGCGCCAGCAGCCAAGATTCGCGGGCTAGCACAGATACGCAGTATTTT
v_call: TRBV7-9; j_call: TRBJ2-1; clone_size: .; d_call: .; cdr3_aa: CASSPLYEQFF; cdr3_nt: TGTGCCAGCAGCCCCCTCTATGAGCAGTTCTTC
v_call: TRBV19; j_call: TRBJ2-7; clone_size: .; d_call: .; cdr3_aa: CASSINSQGTYEQYF; cdr3_nt: TGTGCCAGTAGTATTAACTCGCAGGGAACGTACGAGCAGTACTTC
v_call: TRBV20-1; j_call: TRBJ2-1; clone_size: .; d_call: TRBD2; cdr3_aa: CSAKGGRALSYNEQFF; cdr3_nt: TGCAGTGCTAAGGGCGGGAGGGCTCTGTCCTACAATGAGCAGTTCTTC
v_call: TRBV20-1; j_call: TRBJ2-7; clone_size: many; d_call: .; cdr3_aa: CSARDFYEQYF; cdr3_nt: TGCAGTGCTAGAGATTTCTACGAGCAGTACTTC
v_call: TRBV7-2; j_call: TRBJ2-7; clone_size: .; d_call: .; cdr3_aa: CASSSGPPHEQYF; cdr3_nt: TGTGCCAGCAGCTCCGGCCCCCCTCACGAGCAGTACTTC
v_call: TRBV28; j_call: TRBJ2-3; clone_size: .; d_call: TRBD1; cdr3_aa: CASSSLTGGTHTDTQYF; cdr3_nt: TGTGCCAGCAGTTCCCTCACAGGGGGGACTCACACAGATACGCAGTATTTT
v_call: TRBV6-1; j_call: TRBJ1-2; clone_size: many; d_call: TRBD1; cdr3_aa: CASSDGQGVNYGYTF; cdr3_nt: TGTGCCAGCAGTGACGGACAGGGGGTTAACTATGGCTACACCTTC
v_call: TRBV29-1; j_call: TRBJ2-1; clone_size: many; d_call: TRBD2; cdr3_aa: CSAGASGSNEQFF; cdr3_nt: TGCAGCGCCGGGGCTAGCGGGAGTAATGAGCAGTTCTTC
v_call: TRBV12-3/TRBV12-4; j_call: TRBJ2-7; clone_size: many; d_call: .; cdr3_aa: CASSKRQGEQYF; cdr3_nt: TGTGCCAGCAGTAAGAGACAAGGCGAGCAGTACTTC
v_call: TRBV27; j_call: TRBJ2-2; clone_size: few; d_call: TRBD1; cdr3_aa: CASSFGSGGLTDTGELFF; cdr3_nt: TGTGCCAGCAGTTTCGGGTCAGGGGGCCTTACGGACACCGGGGAGCTGTTTTTT
v_call: TRBV28; j_call: TRBJ2-2; clone_size: .; d_call: .; cdr3_aa: CASSRSRGNTGELFF; cdr3_nt: TGTGCCAGCAGCCGCTCCAGGGGGAACACCGGGGAGCTGTTTTTT
v_call: TRBV28; j_call: TRBJ2-5; clone_size: .; d_call: TRBD2; cdr3_aa: CASSLLAGAETQYF; cdr3_nt: TGTGCCAGCAGTTTGCTAGCGGGAGCTGAGACCCAGTACTTC
v_call: TRBV28; j_call: TRBJ1-2; clone_size: .; d_call: TRBD1; cdr3_aa: CASSSTDNRGQGYGYTF; cdr3_nt: TGTGCCAGCAGCTCCACCGACAACAGGGGGCAAGGCTATGGCTACACCTTC
v_call: TRBV28; j_call: TRBJ2-7; clone_size: many; d_call: TRBD1; cdr3_aa: CASSLEPQGATYEQYF; cdr3_nt: TGTGCCAGCAGTTTAGAACCCCAGGGGGCTACCTACGAGCAGTACTTC
v_call: TRBV7-9; j_call: TRBJ1-2; clone_size: few; d_call: .; cdr3_aa: CASSPGPYGYTF; cdr3_nt: TGTGCCAGCAGTCCGGGACCCTATGGCTACACCTTC
v_call: TRBV3-1; j_call: TRBJ2-7; clone_size: .; d_call: TRBD2; cdr3_aa: CASSQGGSPHEQYF; cdr3_nt: TGTGCCAGCAGCCAAGGCGGGAGCCCCCACGAGCAGTACTTC
v_call: TRBV7-6; j_call: TRBJ2-7; clone_size: many; d_call: .; cdr3_aa: CASSTGNEQYF; cdr3_nt: TGTGCCAGCAGCACCGGAAACGAGCAGTACTTC
v_call: TRBV2; j_call: TRBJ2-7; clone_size: once; d_call: TRBD2; cdr3_aa: CASSTSGASYNEQYF; cdr3_nt: TGTGCCAGCAGTACTAGCGGGGCCTCCTACAATGAGCAGTACTTC
v_call: TRBV10-3; j_call: TRBJ2-3; clone_size: few; d_call: TRBD1; cdr3_aa: CANRGQGSTDTQYF; cdr3_nt: TGTGCCAACAGGGGACAGGGTAGCACAGATACGCAGTATTTT
v_call: TRBV12-3/TRBV12-4; j_call: TRBJ2-5; clone_size: .; d_call: TRBD1; cdr3_aa: CASSLGGQGVSGTQYF; cdr3_nt: TGTGCCAGCAGTTTAGGGGGACAGGGTGTATCAGGGACCCAGTACTTC
v_call: TRBV5-5; j_call: TRBJ2-7; clone_size: .; d_call: TRBD1; cdr3_aa: CASSLARQGRIYEQYF; cdr3_nt: TGTGCCAGCAGCTTGGCTCGACAGGGAAGGATCTACGAGCAGTACTTC
v_call: TRBV9; j_call: TRBJ2-1; clone_size: few; d_call: TRBD2; cdr3_aa: CASSVRVGTSGPYNEQFF; cdr3_nt: TGTGCCAGCAGCGTAAGGGTCGGGACTAGCGGGCCTTACAATGAGCAGTTCTTC
v_call: TRBV6-1; j_call: TRBJ1-4; clone_size: .; d_call: TRBD1; cdr3_aa: CASSSGQGATTNEKLFF; cdr3_nt: TGTGCCAGCAGTTCGGGACAGGGGGCCACAACTAATGAAAAACTGTTTTTT
v_call: TRBV12-3/TRBV12-4; j_call: TRBJ2-2; clone_size: .; d_call: .; cdr3_aa: CASSLRITYQIGELFF; cdr3_nt: TGTGCCAGCAGTTTGAGGATCACCTACCAAATAGGGGAGCTGTTTTTT
v_call: TRBV28; j_call: TRBJ1-3; clone_size: few; d_call: .; cdr3_aa: CAAYGTISGNTIYF; cdr3_nt: TGTGCCGCGTACGGGACAATCTCTGGAAACACCATATATTTT
v_call: TRBV24-1; j_call: TRBJ2-1; clone_size: .; d_call: .; cdr3_aa: CATSDPRAINYNEQFF; cdr3_nt: TGTGCCACCAGTGATCCGCGGGCAATTAACTACAATGAGCAGTTCTTC
v_call: TRBV12-3/TRBV12-4; j_call: TRBJ2-7; clone_size: .; d_call: TRBD2; cdr3_aa: CASSRTSGQNEQYF; cdr3_nt: TGTGCCAGCAGCAGGACTAGCGGGCAAAACGAGCAGTACTTC
v_call: TRBV7-6; j_call: TRBJ2-7; clone_size: few; d_call: .; cdr3_aa: CASSPTLDGFSYEQYF; cdr3_nt: TGTGCCAGCAGCCCAACATTGGACGGCTTCTCCTACGAGCAGTACTTC
v_call: TRBV2; j_call: TRBJ1-5; clone_size: many; d_call: .; cdr3_aa: CASKGGGQPQHF; cdr3_nt: TGTGCCAGCAAGGGAGGAGGGCAGCCCCAGCATTTT
v_call: TRBV7-3; j_call: TRBJ2-1; clone_size: many; d_call: TRBD2; cdr3_aa: CASSLLAVDNEQFF; cdr3_nt: TGTGCCAGCAGCTTACTAGCGGTTGACAATGAGCAGTTCTTC
v_call: TRBV10-1; j_call: TRBJ2-7; clone_size: .; d_call: TRBD2; cdr3_aa: CASSVAGGDEQYF; cdr3_nt: TGCGCCAGCAGCGTAGCGGGAGGAGACGAGCAGTACTTC
v_call: TRBV9; j_call: TRBJ2-1; clone_size: .; d_call: .; cdr3_aa: CASSTALTYNEQFF; cdr3_nt: TGTGCCTCCAGCACGGCCTTGACCTACAATGAGCAGTTCTTC
v_call: TRBV7-9; j_call: TRBJ2-3; clone_size: many; d_call: TRBD2; cdr3_aa: CASSLELAGAVDTQYF; cdr3_nt: TGTGCCAGCAGCTTAGAACTAGCGGGAGCGGTAGATACGCAGTATTTT
v_call: TRBV19; j_call: TRBJ2-5; clone_size: many; d_call: TRBD2; cdr3_aa: CASSIRLAGTETQYF; cdr3_nt: TGTGCCAGTAGTATCAGGCTAGCGGGAACAGAGACCCAGTACTTC
v_call: TRBV18; j_call: TRBJ1-4; clone_size: .; d_call: .; cdr3_aa: CASSPDDEKLFF; cdr3_nt: TGTGCCAGCTCACCCGATGATGAAAAACTGTTTTTT
v_call: TRBV7-9; j_call: TRBJ2-3; clone_size: .; d_call: TRBD2; cdr3_aa: CASSFQRERGDTQYF; cdr3_nt: TGTGCCAGCAGCTTTCAGCGGGAGCGGGGAGATACGCAGTATTTT
v_call: TRBV28; j_call: TRBJ2-7; clone_size: .; d_call: .; cdr3_aa: CASSSSGQGLYEQYF; cdr3_nt: .
v_call: TRBV3-1; j_call: TRBJ2-1; clone_size: few; d_call: .; cdr3_aa: CASSNSAGNNEQFF; cdr3_nt: TGTGCCAGCAGCAATTCGGCAGGGAACAATGAGCAGTTCTTC
v_call: TRBV12-3/TRBV12-4; j_call: TRBJ2-1; clone_size: many; d_call: TRBD2; cdr3_aa: CASSFSAGGTEQFF; cdr3_nt: TGTGCCAGCAGTTTTTCGGCGGGGGGGACTGAGCAGTTCTTC
v_call: TRBV7-9; j_call: TRBJ2-7; clone_size: many; d_call: .; cdr3_aa: CASSSTVGYEQYF; cdr3_nt: TGTGCCAGCAGCTCGACAGTTGGCTACGAGCAGTACTTC
v_call: TRBV12-3/TRBV12-4; j_call: TRBJ2-1; clone_size: many; d_call: .; cdr3_aa: CASSPSRGLDYNEQFF; cdr3_nt: TGTGCCAGCAGCCCCTCCCGGGGACTGGACTACAATGAGCAGTTCTTC
v_call: TRBV12-3/TRBV12-4; j_call: TRBJ2-6; clone_size: many; d_call: TRBD1; cdr3_aa: CASRGQGTGANVLTF; cdr3_nt: TGTGCCAGCAGAGGACAGGGGACCGGGGCCAACGTCCTGACTTTC
v_call: TRBV24-1; j_call: TRBJ2-7; clone_size: .; d_call: TRBD1; cdr3_aa: CATSDSGQGAKNEQYF; cdr3_nt: TGTGCCACCAGTGATTCCGGACAGGGGGCGAAAAACGAGCAGTACTTC
v_call: TRBV2; j_call: TRBJ1-5; clone_size: .; d_call: .; cdr3_aa: CASRDVGTPNQPQHF; cdr3_nt: TGTGCCAGCCGAGACGTCGGGACCCCCAATCAGCCCCAGCATTTT
v_call: TRBV20-1; j_call: TRBJ2-7; clone_size: many; d_call: TRBD2; cdr3_aa: CSGAAASGAGRYF; cdr3_nt: TGCAGTGGGGCGGCGGCTAGCGGAGCGGGGCGGTACTTC
v_call: TRBV27; j_call: TRBJ2-5; clone_size: many; d_call: .; cdr3_aa: CASSLHPARKTQYF; cdr3_nt: TGTGCCAGCAGTTTACATCCAGCCCGAAAGACCCAGTACTTC